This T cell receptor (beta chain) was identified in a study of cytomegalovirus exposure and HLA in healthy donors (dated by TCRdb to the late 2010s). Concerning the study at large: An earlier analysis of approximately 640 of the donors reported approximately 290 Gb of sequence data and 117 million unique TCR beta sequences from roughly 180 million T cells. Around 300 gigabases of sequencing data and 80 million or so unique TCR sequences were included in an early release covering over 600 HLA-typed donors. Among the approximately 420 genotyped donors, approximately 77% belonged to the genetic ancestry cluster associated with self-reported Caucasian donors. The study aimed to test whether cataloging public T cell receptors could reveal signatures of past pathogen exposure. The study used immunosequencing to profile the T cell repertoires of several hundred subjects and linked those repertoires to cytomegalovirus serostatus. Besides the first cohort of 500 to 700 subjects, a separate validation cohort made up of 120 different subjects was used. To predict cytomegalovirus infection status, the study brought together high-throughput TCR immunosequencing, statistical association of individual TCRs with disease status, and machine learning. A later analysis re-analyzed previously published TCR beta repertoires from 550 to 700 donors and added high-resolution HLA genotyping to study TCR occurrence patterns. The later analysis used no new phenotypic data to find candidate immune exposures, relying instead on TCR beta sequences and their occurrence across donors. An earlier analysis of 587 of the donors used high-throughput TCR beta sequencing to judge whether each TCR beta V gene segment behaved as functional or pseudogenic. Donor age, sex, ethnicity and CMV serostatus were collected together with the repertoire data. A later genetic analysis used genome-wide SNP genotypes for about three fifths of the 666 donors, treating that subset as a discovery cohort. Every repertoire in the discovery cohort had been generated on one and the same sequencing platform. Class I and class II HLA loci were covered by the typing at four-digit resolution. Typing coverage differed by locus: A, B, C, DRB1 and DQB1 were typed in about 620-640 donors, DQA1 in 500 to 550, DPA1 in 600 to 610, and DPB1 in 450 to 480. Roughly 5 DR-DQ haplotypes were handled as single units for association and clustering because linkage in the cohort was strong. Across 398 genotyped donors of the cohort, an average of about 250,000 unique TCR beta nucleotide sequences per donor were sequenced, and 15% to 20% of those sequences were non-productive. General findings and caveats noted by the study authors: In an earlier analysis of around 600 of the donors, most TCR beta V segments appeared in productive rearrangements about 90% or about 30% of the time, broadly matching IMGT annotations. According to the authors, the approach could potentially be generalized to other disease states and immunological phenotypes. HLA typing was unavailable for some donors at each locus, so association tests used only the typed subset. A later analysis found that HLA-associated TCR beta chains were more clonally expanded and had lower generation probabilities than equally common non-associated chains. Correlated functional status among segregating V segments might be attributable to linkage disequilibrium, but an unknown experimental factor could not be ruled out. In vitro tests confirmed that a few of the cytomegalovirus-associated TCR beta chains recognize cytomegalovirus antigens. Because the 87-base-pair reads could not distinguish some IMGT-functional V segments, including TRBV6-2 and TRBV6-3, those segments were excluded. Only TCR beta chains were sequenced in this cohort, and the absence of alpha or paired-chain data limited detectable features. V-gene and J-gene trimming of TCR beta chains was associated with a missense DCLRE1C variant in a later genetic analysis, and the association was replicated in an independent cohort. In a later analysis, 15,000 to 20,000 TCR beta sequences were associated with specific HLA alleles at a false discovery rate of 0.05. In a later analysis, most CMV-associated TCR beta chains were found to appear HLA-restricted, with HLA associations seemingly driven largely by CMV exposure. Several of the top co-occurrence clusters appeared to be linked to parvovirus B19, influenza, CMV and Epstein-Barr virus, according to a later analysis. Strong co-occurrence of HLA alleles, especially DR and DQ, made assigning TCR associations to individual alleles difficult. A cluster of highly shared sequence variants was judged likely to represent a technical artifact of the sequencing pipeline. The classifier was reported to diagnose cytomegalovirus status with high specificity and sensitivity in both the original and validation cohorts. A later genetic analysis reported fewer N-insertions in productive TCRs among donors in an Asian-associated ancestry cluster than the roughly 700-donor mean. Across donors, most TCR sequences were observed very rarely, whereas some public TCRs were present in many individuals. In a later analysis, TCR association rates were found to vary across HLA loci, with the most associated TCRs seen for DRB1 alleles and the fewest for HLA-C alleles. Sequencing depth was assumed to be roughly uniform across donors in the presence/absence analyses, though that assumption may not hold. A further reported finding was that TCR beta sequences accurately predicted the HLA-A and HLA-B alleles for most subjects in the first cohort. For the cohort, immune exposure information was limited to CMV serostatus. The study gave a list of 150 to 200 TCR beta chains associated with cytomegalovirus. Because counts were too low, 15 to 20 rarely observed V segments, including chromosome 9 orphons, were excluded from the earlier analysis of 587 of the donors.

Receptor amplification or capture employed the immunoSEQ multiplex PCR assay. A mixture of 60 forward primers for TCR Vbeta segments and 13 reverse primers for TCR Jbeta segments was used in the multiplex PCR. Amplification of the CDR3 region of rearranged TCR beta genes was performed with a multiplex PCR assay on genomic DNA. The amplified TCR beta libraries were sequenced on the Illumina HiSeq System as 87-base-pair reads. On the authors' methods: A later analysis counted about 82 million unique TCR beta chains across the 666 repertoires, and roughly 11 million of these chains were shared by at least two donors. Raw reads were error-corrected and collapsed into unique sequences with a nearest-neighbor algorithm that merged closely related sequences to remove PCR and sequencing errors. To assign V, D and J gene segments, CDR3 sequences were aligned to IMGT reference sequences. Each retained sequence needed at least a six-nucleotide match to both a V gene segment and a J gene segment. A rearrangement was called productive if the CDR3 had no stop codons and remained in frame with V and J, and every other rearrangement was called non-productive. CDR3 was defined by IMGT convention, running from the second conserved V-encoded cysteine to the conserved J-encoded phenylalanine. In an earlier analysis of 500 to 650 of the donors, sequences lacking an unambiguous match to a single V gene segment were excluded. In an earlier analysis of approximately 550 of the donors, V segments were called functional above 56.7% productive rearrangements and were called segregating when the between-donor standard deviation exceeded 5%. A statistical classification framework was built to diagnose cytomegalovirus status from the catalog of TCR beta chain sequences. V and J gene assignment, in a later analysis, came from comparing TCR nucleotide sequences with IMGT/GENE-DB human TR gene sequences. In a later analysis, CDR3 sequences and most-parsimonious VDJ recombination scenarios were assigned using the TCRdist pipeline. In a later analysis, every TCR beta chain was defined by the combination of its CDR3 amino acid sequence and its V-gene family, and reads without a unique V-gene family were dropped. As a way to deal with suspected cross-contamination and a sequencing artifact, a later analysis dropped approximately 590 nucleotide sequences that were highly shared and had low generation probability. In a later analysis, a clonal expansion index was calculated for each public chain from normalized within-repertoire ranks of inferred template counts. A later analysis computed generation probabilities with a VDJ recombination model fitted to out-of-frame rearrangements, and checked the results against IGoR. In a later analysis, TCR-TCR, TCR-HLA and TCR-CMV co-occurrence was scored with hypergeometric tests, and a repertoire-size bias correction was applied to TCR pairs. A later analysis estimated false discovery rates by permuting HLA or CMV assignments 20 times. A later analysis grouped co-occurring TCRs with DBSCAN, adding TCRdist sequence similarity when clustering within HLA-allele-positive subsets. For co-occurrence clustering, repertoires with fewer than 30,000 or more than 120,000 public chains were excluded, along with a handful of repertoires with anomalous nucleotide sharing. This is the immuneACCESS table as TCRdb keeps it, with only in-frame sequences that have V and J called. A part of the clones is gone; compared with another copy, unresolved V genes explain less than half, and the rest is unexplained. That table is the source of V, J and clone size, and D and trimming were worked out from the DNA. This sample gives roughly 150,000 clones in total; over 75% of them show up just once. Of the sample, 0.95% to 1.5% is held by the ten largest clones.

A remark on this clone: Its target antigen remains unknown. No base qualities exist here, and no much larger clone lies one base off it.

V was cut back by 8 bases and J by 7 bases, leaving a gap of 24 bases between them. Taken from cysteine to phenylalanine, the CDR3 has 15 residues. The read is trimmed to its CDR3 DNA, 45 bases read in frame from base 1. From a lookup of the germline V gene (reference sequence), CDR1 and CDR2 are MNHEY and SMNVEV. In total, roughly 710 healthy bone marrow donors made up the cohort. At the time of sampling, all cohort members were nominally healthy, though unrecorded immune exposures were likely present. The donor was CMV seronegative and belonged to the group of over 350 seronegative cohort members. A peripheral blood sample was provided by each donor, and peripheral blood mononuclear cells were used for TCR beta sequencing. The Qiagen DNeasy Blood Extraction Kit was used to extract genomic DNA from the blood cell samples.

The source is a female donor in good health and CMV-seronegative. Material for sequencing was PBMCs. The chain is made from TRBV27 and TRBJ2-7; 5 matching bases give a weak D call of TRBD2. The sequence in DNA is TGTGCCAGCCGGCCCGGACGGGGTAAGTCGTTGGAGCAGTACTTC. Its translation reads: CASRPGRGKSLEQYF.